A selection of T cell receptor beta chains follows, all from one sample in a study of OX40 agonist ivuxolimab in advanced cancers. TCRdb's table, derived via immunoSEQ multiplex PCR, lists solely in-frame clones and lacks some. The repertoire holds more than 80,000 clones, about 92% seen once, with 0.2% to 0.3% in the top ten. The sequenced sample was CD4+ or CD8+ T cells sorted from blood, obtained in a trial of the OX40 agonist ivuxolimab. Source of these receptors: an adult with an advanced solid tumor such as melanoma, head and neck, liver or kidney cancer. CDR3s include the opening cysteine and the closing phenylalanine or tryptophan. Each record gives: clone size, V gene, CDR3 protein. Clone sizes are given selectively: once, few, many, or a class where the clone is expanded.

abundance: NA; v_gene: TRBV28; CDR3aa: CASSSWMTGHQPQHF
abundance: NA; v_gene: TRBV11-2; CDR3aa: CASSLLGAGTEAFF
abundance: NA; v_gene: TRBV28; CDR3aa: CASMTPGGTYNEQFF
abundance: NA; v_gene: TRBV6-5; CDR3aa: CASTSGTGSYEQYF
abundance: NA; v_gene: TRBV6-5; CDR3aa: CASSYSVISNEQFF
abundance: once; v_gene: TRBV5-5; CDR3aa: CASSPRTVGVLRTGELFF
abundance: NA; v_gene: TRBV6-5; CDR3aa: CASSHRTGGQGTQYF
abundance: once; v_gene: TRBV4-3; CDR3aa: CASSQDPGDPPGELFF
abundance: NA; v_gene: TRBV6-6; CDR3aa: CASSRQGHQPQHF
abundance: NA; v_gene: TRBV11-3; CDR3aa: CASSFGQTSEAFF
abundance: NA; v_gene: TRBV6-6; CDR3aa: CASSYRTGGYGQYF
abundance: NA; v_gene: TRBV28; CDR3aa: CASRAVSPLHF
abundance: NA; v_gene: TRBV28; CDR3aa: CASRGLTVNYGYTF
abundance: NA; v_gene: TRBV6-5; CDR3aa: CASSYSRREYEQYF
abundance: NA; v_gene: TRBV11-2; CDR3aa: CASSLGGTLSYEQYF
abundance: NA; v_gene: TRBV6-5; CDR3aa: CASSYRLNTEAFF
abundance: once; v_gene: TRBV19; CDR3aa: CASSPTGRNEQFF
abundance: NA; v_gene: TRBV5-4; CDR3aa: CASSQPTAQGYTF
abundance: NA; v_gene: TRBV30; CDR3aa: CACQVFYGYTF
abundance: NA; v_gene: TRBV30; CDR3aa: CAWGRGRGNQPQHF
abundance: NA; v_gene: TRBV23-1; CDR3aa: CASSHIRRNNYGYTF
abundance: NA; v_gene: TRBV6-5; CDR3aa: CASRLGQIYEQYF
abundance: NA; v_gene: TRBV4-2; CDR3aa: CASSQDSIRTAGEKLFF
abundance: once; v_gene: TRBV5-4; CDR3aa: CASSLGRGQETQYF
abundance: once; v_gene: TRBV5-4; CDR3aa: CASSEGERADTQYF
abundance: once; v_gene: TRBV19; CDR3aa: CASTSLGQGENQPQHF
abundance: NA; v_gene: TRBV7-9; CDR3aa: CASRPRGVSLNEQFF
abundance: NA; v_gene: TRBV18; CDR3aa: CASSPTGTIFNTQYF
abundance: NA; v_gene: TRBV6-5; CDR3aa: CASSSTIAGGTDTQYF
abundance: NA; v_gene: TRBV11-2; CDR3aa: CASSLVRSRVGELFF
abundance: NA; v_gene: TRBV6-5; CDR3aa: CASRKTGENQPQHF
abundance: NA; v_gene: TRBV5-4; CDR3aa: CASSFAGLGEQYF
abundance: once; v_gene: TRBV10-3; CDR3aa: CAIRVEVLSGNTIYF
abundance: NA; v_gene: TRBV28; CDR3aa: CASNTQPLEQYF
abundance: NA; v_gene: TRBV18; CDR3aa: CASSPGWRNEKLFF
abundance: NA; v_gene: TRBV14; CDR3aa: CASSPKRAMTNTEAFF
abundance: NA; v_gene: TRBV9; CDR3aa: CASSVETGSYNEQFF
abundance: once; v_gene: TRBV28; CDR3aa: CASSFLFRSGNTIYF
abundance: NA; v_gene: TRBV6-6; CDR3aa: CASSSNEQFF
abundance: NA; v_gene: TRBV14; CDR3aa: CASSHLRGQIDYGYTF
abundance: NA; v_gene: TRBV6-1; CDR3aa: CASSVPQGHSGNTIYF
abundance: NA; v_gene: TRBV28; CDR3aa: CASRVWDQPQHF
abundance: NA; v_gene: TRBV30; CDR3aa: CAWSPPGGAAQETQYF
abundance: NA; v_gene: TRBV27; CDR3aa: CASSLRPAGGNEQYF
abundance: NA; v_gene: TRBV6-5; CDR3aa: CASSYGAGSTDTQYF
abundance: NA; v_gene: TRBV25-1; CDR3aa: CASGSRMLNTIYF